This T cell receptor beta chain was documented in a study of T cells after yellow fever vaccination. Study-wide findings and caveats: Post-booster samples contained most primary-vaccination clones (more than 95% CD4, roughly 88% CD8).

In TCRdb, the 5' RACE reads were re-called with MiXCR into one record per CDR3 protein. The sample shows approximately 510,000 distinct CDR3 sequences, 21% of them seen only once. Of note for this clonotype: Its antigen is currently unknown.

This CDR3 is built from 15 residues. Germline-derived CDR1 and CDR2 are MNHEY and SMNVEV (reference sequence). The V end lost 8 bases, the J end lost 4 bases, and 20 bases lay between the germline ends. The chain carries TRBV27 and TRBJ1-1; the D is unclear. This clonotype was obtained from a man between 18 and 35 years old who received the YFV17D yellow fever vaccine. Specimen: PBMCs, collected approximately 20 days after the first yellow fever vaccination. The CDR3 spells CASEPLGGGVTEAFF. CDR3 in DNA: TGTGCCAGCGAGCCGTTAGGAGGTGGGGTCACTGAAGCTTTCTTT.